One and the same sample provided the 21 T cell receptor beta chains below, sequenced in a study of graft-versus-host responses after intestinal transplantation. Method: immunoSEQ multiplex PCR; TCRdb's copy keeps in-frame clones and lacks some. This sample has tens of thousands of clones, with over 35% found just once. Material: alloreactive CD4+ T cells from a mixed lymphocyte reaction culture, obtained before intestinal transplant. Subset: CFSE-low proliferating T cells sorted from approximately six-day pre-transplant mixed lymphocyte reaction (GvH or HvG direction). These receptors were collected from a human patient who received an intestinal transplant.

The chain carries TRBV7-8 and TRBJ2-5; unclear D gene. The V gene lost 7 bases and the J gene lost 12 bases, with 9 bases spanning the gap. The CDR3 spans 9 residues. The germline gives CDR1 SGHVS, CDR2 FQNEAQ. CDR3 DNA sequence: TGTGCCAGCACCCGGAGTGAGTACTTC. It specifies CASTRSEYF.

The chain carries TRBV9 and TRBJ2-7; 8 nucleotides line up with TRBD2. The V gene's germline CDR1 is SGDLS and CDR2 YYNGEE. V trimming: 3 bases; J trimming: 1 base; junction bases outside the gene matches: 6. The CDR3 spans 15 residues. The CDR3: CASSAGGLLSYEQYF. CDR3 sequence (DNA): TGTGCCAGCAGCGCGGGGGGGCTATTGTCCTACGAGCAGTACTTC.

The chain couples TRBV2 to TRBJ1-1; 7 nucleotides match TRBD1. The germline V gene has CDR1 SNHLY and CDR2 FYNNEI. The CDR3 totals 14 residues. Unmatched junction bases numbered 6, after V lost 8 bases and J lost 0 bases. The CDR3 DNA reads as TGTGCCAGCGTAGGGACAGAGTTGAACACTGAAGCTTTCTTT. Its protein product is CASVGTELNTEAFF.

J is TRBJ2-2 and V is TRBV7-9; a possible D gene is TRBD2 (6 bases). V gave up 3 bases and J gave up 7 bases, with 21 bases separating them. This CDR3 region has 17 residues. Germline lookup yields CDR1 SEHNR and CDR2 FQNEAQ (reference sequence). CDR3 nucleotide sequence: TGTGCCAGCAGCTTTTTGCGGCTCGCGGGGAAGGGCGGGGAGCTGTTTTTT. This translates into CASSFLRLAGKGGELFF.

The chain has TRBV5-1 and TRBJ2-7; TRBD1 aligns across 7 bases. Trimming cost V 2 bases and J 2 bases; bases outside gene matches: 19. Germline loops: CDR1 SGHRS, CDR2 YFSETQ. The length of the CDR3 is 19 residues. The chain's CDR3 is CASSFLPPPTGLGTYEQYF. Here the CDR3 DNA reads TGCGCCAGCAGCTTCTTGCCACCCCCGACAGGGTTGGGGACCTACGAGCAGTACTTC.

The chain uses TRBV5-4 and TRBJ1-1, with 9 bases matching TRBD1. The J segment lost 3 bases and the V segment lost 4 bases, leaving 10 bases of the junction unmatched. The CDR3 spans 16 residues. Germline lookup yields CDR1 SGHNT and CDR2 YYREEE (reference sequence). CDR3 sequence: CASSPPATGGYTEAFF. CDR3 sequence (DNA): TGTGCCAGCAGCCCGCCCGCGACAGGGGGGTACACTGAAGCTTTCTTT.

In its sample, this clone was seen once. V usage is TRBV2 and J usage is TRBJ2-7; TRBD2 aligns across 16 bases. The germline gives CDR1 SNHLY, CDR2 FYNNEI. Trimming took 4 bases from V and 7 from J; bases not matched to a gene: 7. The CDR3 is 16 amino acids. In DNA form, the CDR3 reads TGTGCCAGCAGTGTGGGGACTAGCGGGGGGGCGAGAGAGCAGTACTTC. This sequence encodes CASSVGTSGGAREQYF. The entire variable domain, with the rest obtained from reference TRBV2 and TRBJ2-7, is as follows: EPEVTQTPSHQVTQMGQEVILRCVPISNHLYFYWYRQILGQKVEFLVSFYNNEISEKSEIFDDQFSVERPDGSNFTLKIRSTKLEDSAMYFCASSVGTSGGAREQYFGPGTRLTVT.

In nucleotides, the CDR3 is TGTGCCAGTAGTATCCCCCGGTCGGATTCACCCCTCCACTTT. Protein: CASSIPRSDSPLHF. This chain uses TRBV19 with TRBJ1-6; no clear D gene. CDR3 length equals 14 residues. Germline V lookup: CDR1 LNHDA, CDR2 SQIVND (reference sequence). The ends were cut back, 3 bases at V and 8 bases at J, with 11 bases in the middle.

The V gene is TRBV29-1, the J gene TRBJ2-7, with a weak D call TRBD1 (5 bases). The CDR3 is made up of 14 amino acids. Deletions cut 7 bases from V and 0 bases from J, with 16 bases between. Germline V gives CDR1 SQVTM, CDR2 ANQGSEA. CDR3 nucleotides: TGCAGCGCACTACAGGACCTCAACTCCTACGAGCAGTACTTC. Its translation is CSALQDLNSYEQYF.

This clone has just a few counts. The chain employs TRBV6-5 and TRBJ2-7, with 9 nucleotides matching TRBD1. CDR3 length equals 14 residues. V lost 4 bases to trimming and J lost 6 bases; unmatched junction nucleotides: 7. Germline CDR1 is MNHEY and CDR2 is SVGAGI. CDR3 sequence: CASSSGQGFSEQYF. The CDR3 region has the DNA TGTGCCAGCAGTTCCGGACAGGGGTTTTCCGAGCAGTACTTC.

The chain carries TRBV27 and TRBJ2-6; 9 bases fit TRBD1. The CDR3 loop spans 16 amino acids. The ends lost 5 bases at V and 3 bases at J; junction bases unmatched: 5. CDR1 and CDR2 from the germline V gene are MNHEY and SMNVEV (reference sequence). The CDR3 DNA reads as TGTGCCAGCAGTCCCGACAGGGGGTTTGGGGCCAACGTCCTGACTTTC. The encoded protein is CASSPDRGFGANVLTF. Based on the CDR3 plus reference TRBV27 and TRBJ2-6, the full variable domain is EAQVTQNPRYLITVTGKKLTVTCSQNMNHEYMSWYRQDPGLGLRQIYYSMNVEVTDKGDVPEGYKVSRKEKRNFPLILESPSPNQTSLYFCASSPDRGFGANVLTFGAGSRLTVL.

The V and J genes are TRBV6-1 and TRBJ2-1; 10 positions agree with TRBD2. CDR1 and CDR2 from the germline V gene are MNHNS and SASEGT. The J segment lost 12 bases and the V segment lost 4 bases, leaving 15 bases of the junction unmatched. There are 16 residues in the CDR3. CDR3 DNA sequence: TGTGCCAGCAGTGCTCTACTAGCGGGGCCGCGGGTCGGGCAGTTCTTC. It specifies CASSALLAGPRVGQFF.

The rearrangement links TRBV7-2 to TRBJ2-6, with TRBD1 matching 7 bases. The CDR3 length is 15 residues. Germline V gene data show CDR1 as SGHTA and CDR2 as FQGNSA. The V gene end was trimmed by 5 bases and the J gene end by 2 bases; junction bases not matched to a gene: 3. DNA of the CDR3: TGTGCCAGCAGCACTCAGGGGGCTGGGGCCAACGTCCTGACTTTC. It yields the protein CASSTQGAGANVLTF.

This clone was counted between two and nine times. In DNA, the CDR3 is TGTGCCAGCAGTTCCGCTAGCTCCTACAATGAGCAGTTCTTC. Translation: CASSSASSYNEQFF. This chain joins TRBV6-6 and TRBJ2-1; D remains ambiguous. Trimming cost V 4 bases and J 0 bases, with 7 bases left between them. The CDR3 is 14 residues long. CDR1 and CDR2 from the germline V gene are MNHNY and SVGAGI (reference sequence).

This clone was seen only once. The chain links TRBV4-1 to TRBJ2-4; D possibly corresponds to TRBD1 (5 bases). The CDR3 runs 14 residues. V was pared by 3 bases and J by 6 bases, with 12 bases between. CDR1 and CDR2 from the germline V gene are MGHRA and YSYEKL. CDR3 nucleotide sequence: TGCGCCAGCAGCCACCAGGGCTTGGGAAACATTCAGTACTTC. It is translated as CASSHQGLGNIQYF.

This chain joins TRBV6-1 and TRBJ1-2; TRBD1 aligns across 8 bases. The CDR3 contains 16 residues. The V and J ends lost 3 bases and 2 bases, in that order; junction bases with no gene match: 8. In germline, CDR1 is MNHNS, CDR2 SASEGT. The CDR3 sequence: CASSDEVTGANYGYTF. CDR3 sequence (DNA): TGTGCCAGCAGTGACGAGGTGACAGGGGCGAACTATGGCTACACCTTC.

The rearrangement joins TRBV9 to TRBJ2-7, with 11 bases fitting TRBD2. J was trimmed by 5 bases and V by 4 bases; bases with no gene match: 11. There are 16 residues in the CDR3. Germline V lookup: CDR1 SGDLS, CDR2 YYNGEE. The chain's CDR3 is CASSRLGLAGGNEQYF. CDR3 nucleotide sequence: TGTGCCAGCAGCCGGTTAGGACTAGCGGGCGGGAACGAGCAGTACTTC.

The gene calls are TRBV6-5 and TRBJ1-1, with D possibly matching TRBD1 (6 bases). V was pared by 8 bases and J by 5 bases, with 9 bases between. Germline CDR1 reads MNHEY; CDR2 reads SVGAGI. The CDR3 is made up of 11 amino acids. DNA for the CDR3: TGTGCCAGCTCTCAGGGGACTGAAGCTTTCTTT. Protein: CASSQGTEAFF.

The chain uses TRBV18 and TRBJ2-3, with 9 bases identical to TRBD2. V was clipped by 2 bases and J by 1 base; unmatched bases: 4. Germline lookup yields CDR1 KGHSH and CDR2 LQKENI. This CDR3 region has 16 residues. CDR3 loop: CASSPIASGGTDTQYF. The CDR3 DNA follows: TGTGCCAGCTCACCAATTGCTAGCGGGGGCACAGATACGCAGTATTTT.

This clone is termed medium-sized. The V gene is TRBV11-2, the J gene TRBJ1-6; 11 bases are shared with TRBD1. J was trimmed by 9 bases and V by 1 base; bases with no gene match: 2. This CDR3 contains 15 residues. Germline V lookup: CDR1 SGHAT, CDR2 FQNNGV. In DNA form, the CDR3 reads TGTGCCAGCAGCTTAGTGGGACAGGGGGGTTCACCCCTCCACTTT. Encoded protein: CASSLVGQGGSPLHF.

This clone was recorded a few times. V gene TRBV5-8 combines with J gene TRBJ1-6; no firm D call. Trimming removed 1 base at V and 6 bases at J, with 8 bases between. Germline V gives CDR1 SGHTS, CDR2 YDEGEE. This CDR3 has 14 residues. The CDR3 sequence is CASSLRRGNSPLHF. The CDR3 DNA is TGTGCCAGCAGCTTGAGACGGGGTAATTCACCCCTCCACTTT.